The clone carrying this TCR beta chain was seen many times. The CDR3 has 15 residues. J gave up 9 bases and V 5 bases, and 12 bases lay outside the gene matches. Germline V gene data show CDR1 as SGHVS and CDR2 as FNYEAQ. The data are from a study of T cells after yellow fever vaccination. Whole-study context: Memory subsets EM, EMRA, CM and Tscm were separated by sorting based on CD3, CD45RA, CCR7 and CD95.

A 5'RACE template-switching step, the method used to make TCR cDNA, added a universal primer site and UMIs. TCRdb processed the 5' RACE reads anew with MiXCR; each CDR3 protein has one entry. The sample carries approximately 34,000 distinct CDR3 sequences, roughly a tenth recorded once. Broader study findings: Abundant bulk-population clonotypes could contaminate the FACS-sorted repertoires. Sequencing of sorted memory subsets on day 0 failed to detect almost all vaccine-responding clonotypes.

The TCR comes from a man between 18 and 35 years old who received the YFV17D yellow fever vaccine. This material consisted of PBMCs, either bulk or a sorted T-cell subset (CD4+, CD8+, memory, or dextramer-sorted; not recorded which), taken roughly 14 days after the first yellow fever vaccination. The J gene is TRBJ2-2, the V gene TRBV7-6; 7 positions match TRBD2. The CDR3 loop reads CASSPAGGSRWELFF. In DNA, the CDR3 is TGTGCCAGCAGCCCCGCCGGCGGGAGCCGTTGGGAGCTGTTTTTT.